Listed below are T cell receptor beta chains from one sample, sequenced in a study of radiotherapy plus CTLA-4 blockade in lung cancer. Method: immunoSEQ multiplex PCR; TCRdb's copy keeps in-frame clones and lacks some. Found here are 35,000 to 40,000 clones, approximately 86% of them singletons; the top ten hold around a fifth. This specimen was peripheral blood, taken from a patient treated with radiotherapy plus ipilimumab. These TCRs come from a human donor with non-small cell lung cancer whose response to radiotherapy plus ipilimumab could not be evaluated. The CDR3 runs from the conserved cysteine through the conserved F or W. The D gene is left open where the match is weak. The size field is filled for only some rows; it gives once, few, many or a size class.

V gene: TRBV5-1
clone size: -
D gene: TRBD1
J gene: TRBJ2-5
CDR3 protein: CASSWTGASRETQYF
CDR3 DNA: TGCGCCAGCAGCTGGACAGGGGCCTCACGTGAGACCCAGTACTTC

V gene: TRBV19
clone size: -
D gene: -
J gene: TRBJ2-6
CDR3 protein: CASSQRTALTSGANVLTF
CDR3 DNA: TGTGCCAGTAGTCAAAGGACAGCCTTAACCTCTGGGGCCAACGTCCTGACTTTC

V gene: TRBV7-8
clone size: -
D gene: TRBD2
J gene: TRBJ2-5
CDR3 protein: CASSPGGLAGAQETQYF
CDR3 DNA: TGTGCCAGCAGCCCAGGGGGACTAGCGGGGGCCCAAGAGACCCAGTACTTC

V gene: TRBV19
clone size: -
D gene: TRBD1
J gene: TRBJ2-7
CDR3 protein: CASSIGTGAYEQYF
CDR3 DNA: TGTGCCAGTAGTATCGGTACAGGGGCATACGAGCAGTACTTC

V gene: TRBV25-1
clone size: -
D gene: TRBD1
J gene: TRBJ1-5
CDR3 protein: CASSPRGQGLWQPQHF
CDR3 DNA: TGTGCCAGCAGTCCAAGGGGACAGGGACTTTGGCAGCCCCAGCATTTT

V gene: TRBV6-1
clone size: -
D gene: -
J gene: TRBJ2-5
CDR3 protein: CASSLTGLGYLGYF
CDR3 DNA: TGTGCCAGCAGCTTAACAGGGTTAGGCTACCTCGGGTACTTC

V gene: TRBV27
clone size: -
D gene: TRBD1
J gene: TRBJ1-3
CDR3 protein: CASSLRGPGNTIYF
CDR3 DNA: TGTGCCAGCAGTTTAAGGGGGCCGGGAAACACCATATATTTT

V gene: TRBV5-1
clone size: -
D gene: TRBD1
J gene: TRBJ1-2
CDR3 protein: CASSSTGAYGYTF
CDR3 DNA: TGCGCCAGCAGCTCCACAGGGGCCTATGGCTACACCTTC

V gene: TRBV19
clone size: once
D gene: -
J gene: TRBJ2-7
CDR3 protein: CASSQSSGLYEQYF
CDR3 DNA: TGTGCCAGTAGTCAGTCCAGTGGTCTCTACGAGCAGTACTTC

V gene: TRBV7-8
clone size: -
D gene: TRBD2
J gene: TRBJ2-1
CDR3 protein: CASSLETSGRHEQFF
CDR3 DNA: TGTGCCAGCAGCTTAGAGACTAGCGGGAGACATGAGCAGTTCTTC

V gene: TRBV4-2
clone size: once
D gene: TRBD1
J gene: TRBJ2-3
CDR3 protein: CASSQGGTGGEGQYF
CDR3 DNA: TGTGCCAGCAGCCAAGGGGGGACAGGGGGCGAGGGGCAGTATTTT

V gene: TRBV6-5
clone size: -
D gene: -
J gene: TRBJ2-2
CDR3 protein: CASSPRLTGELFF
CDR3 DNA: TGTGCCAGCTCCCCAAGACTCACCGGGGAGCTGTTTTTT

V gene: TRBV4-1
clone size: -
D gene: TRBD1
J gene: TRBJ2-7
CDR3 protein: CASSQGMTGYYEQYF
CDR3 DNA: TGCGCCAGCAGCCAAGGTATGACAGGGTACTACGAGCAGTACTTC

V gene: TRBV5-1
clone size: -
D gene: -
J gene: TRBJ2-2
CDR3 protein: CASGHELNTGELFF
CDR3 DNA: TGCGCCAGCGGACACGAACTAAACACCGGGGAGCTGTTTTTT

V gene: TRBV19
clone size: -
D gene: -
J gene: TRBJ2-2
CDR3 protein: CASSTYSPAGELFF
CDR3 DNA: TGTGCCAGTAGTACCTATAGCCCGGCCGGGGAGCTGTTTTTT

V gene: TRBV5-1
clone size: -
D gene: -
J gene: TRBJ2-7
CDR3 protein: CASSLAPRNSEQYF
CDR3 DNA: TGCGCCAGCAGCTTGGCCCCACGCAATAGTGAGCAGTACTTC

V gene: TRBV19
clone size: once
D gene: -
J gene: TRBJ2-3
CDR3 protein: CASSIRGNTDTQYF
CDR3 DNA: TGTGCCAGTAGTATTCGGGGAAACACAGATACGCAGTATTTT

V gene: TRBV12-1
clone size: -
D gene: -
J gene: TRBJ2-3
CDR3 protein: CASEKGTGVAEGTDTQYF
CDR3 DNA: -

V gene: TRBV28
clone size: -
D gene: -
J gene: TRBJ2-5
CDR3 protein: CASSPGGLAEETQYF
CDR3 DNA: TGTGCCAGCAGCCCCGGGGGGCTAGCGGAAGAGACCCAGTACTTC

V gene: TRBV5-4
clone size: -
D gene: -
J gene: TRBJ2-6
CDR3 protein: CASSLGTGSPGANVLTF
CDR3 DNA: TGTGCCAGCAGCTTGGGAACAGGTTCTCCTGGGGCCAACGTCCTGACTTTC

V gene: TRBV19
clone size: -
D gene: -
J gene: TRBJ1-2
CDR3 protein: CASRKSGSLYGYTF
CDR3 DNA: TGTGCCAGCCGTAAATCCGGGAGCCTCTATGGCTACACCTTC

V gene: TRBV4-2
clone size: once
D gene: -
J gene: TRBJ1-5
CDR3 protein: CASSQDSTATYQPQHF
CDR3 DNA: TGTGCCAGCAGCCAAGATAGCACGGCAACGTATCAGCCCCAGCATTTT

V gene: TRBV6-1
clone size: few
D gene: TRBD1
J gene: TRBJ2-7
CDR3 protein: CASSAGQGWNEQYF
CDR3 DNA: TGTGCCAGCAGTGCGGGACAGGGGTGGAACGAGCAGTACTTC

V gene: TRBV4-1
clone size: -
D gene: -
J gene: TRBJ1-1
CDR3 protein: CASSQDVGHMNTEAFF
CDR3 DNA: TGCGCCAGCAGCCAAGATGTTGGGCACATGAACACTGAAGCTTTCTTT

V gene: TRBV29-1
clone size: -
D gene: -
J gene: TRBJ1-3
CDR3 protein: CSVAVGRSGNTIYF
CDR3 DNA: TGCAGCGTTGCAGTGGGCCGCTCTGGAAACACCATATATTTT

V gene: TRBV19
clone size: -
D gene: -
J gene: TRBJ1-2
CDR3 protein: CASSMDRSGILGYTF
CDR3 DNA: TGTGCCAGTAGTATGGATAGGTCGGGGATTCTCGGCTACACCTTC

V gene: TRBV25-1
clone size: -
D gene: -
J gene: TRBJ2-1
CDR3 protein: CASSETTYNEQFF
CDR3 DNA: TGTGCCAGCAGTGAGACTACCTACAATGAGCAGTTCTTC

V gene: TRBV6-1
clone size: -
D gene: TRBD1
J gene: TRBJ2-3
CDR3 protein: CASRGQGPDTQYF
CDR3 DNA: TGTGCCAGCAGAGGACAGGGCCCAGATACGCAGTATTTT

V gene: TRBV15
clone size: few
D gene: TRBD1
J gene: TRBJ2-3
CDR3 protein: CATSRQGDRSTDTQYF
CDR3 DNA: TGTGCCACCAGCAGACAGGGGGACAGGAGCACAGATACGCAGTATTTT

V gene: TRBV6-5
clone size: few
D gene: TRBD1
J gene: TRBJ1-5
CDR3 protein: CASSPTGGGNQPQHF
CDR3 DNA: TGTGCCAGCAGTCCAACAGGGGGAGGCAATCAGCCCCAGCATTTT

V gene: TRBV28
clone size: once
D gene: TRBD2
J gene: TRBJ2-1
CDR3 protein: CASSSLAGVAEQFF
CDR3 DNA: TGTGCCAGCAGTAGTCTAGCGGGAGTAGCTGAGCAGTTCTTC

V gene: TRBV29-1
clone size: -
D gene: -
J gene: TRBJ1-1
CDR3 protein: CSVDDRGSTEAFF
CDR3 DNA: TGCAGCGTTGATGACCGGGGTAGCACTGAAGCTTTCTTT

V gene: TRBV6-1
clone size: few
D gene: TRBD2
J gene: TRBJ2-3
CDR3 protein: CAGVLAGGVTQYF
CDR3 DNA: TGTGCCGGCGTACTAGCGGGAGGCGTTACGCAGTATTTT